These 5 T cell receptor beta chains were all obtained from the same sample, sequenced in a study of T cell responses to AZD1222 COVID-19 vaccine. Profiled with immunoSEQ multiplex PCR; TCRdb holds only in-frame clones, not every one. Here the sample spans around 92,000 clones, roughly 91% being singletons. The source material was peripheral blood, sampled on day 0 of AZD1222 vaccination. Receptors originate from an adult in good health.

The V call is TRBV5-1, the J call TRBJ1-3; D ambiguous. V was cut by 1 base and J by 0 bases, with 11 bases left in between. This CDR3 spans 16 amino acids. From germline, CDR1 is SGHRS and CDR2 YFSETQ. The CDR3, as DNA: TGCGCCAGCAGCTTGCCTGGTAGAAGCTCTGGAAACACCATATATTTT. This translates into CASSLPGRSSGNTIYF.

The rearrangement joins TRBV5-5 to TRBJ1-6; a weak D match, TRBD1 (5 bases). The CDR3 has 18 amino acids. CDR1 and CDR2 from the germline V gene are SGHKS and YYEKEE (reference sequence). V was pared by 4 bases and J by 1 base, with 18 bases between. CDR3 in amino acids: CASSPGFGPGSYNSPLHF. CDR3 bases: TGTGCCAGCAGCCCAGGGTTTGGCCCGGGGTCCTATAATTCACCCCTCCACTTT.

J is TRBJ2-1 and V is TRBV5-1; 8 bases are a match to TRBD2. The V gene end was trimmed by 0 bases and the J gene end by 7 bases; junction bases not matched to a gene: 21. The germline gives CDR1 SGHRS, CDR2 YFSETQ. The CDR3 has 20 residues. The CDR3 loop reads CASSLGWEAGVFRLGNEQFF. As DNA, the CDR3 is TGCGCCAGCAGCTTGGGGTGGGAAGCGGGGGTTTTCCGTTTAGGGAATGAGCAGTTCTTC.

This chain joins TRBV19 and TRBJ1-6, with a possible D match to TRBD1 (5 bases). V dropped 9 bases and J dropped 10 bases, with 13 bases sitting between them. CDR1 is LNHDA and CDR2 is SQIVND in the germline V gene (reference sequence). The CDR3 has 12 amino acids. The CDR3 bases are TGTGCCAGGGGGACTAAGGGGTCACCCCTCCACTTT. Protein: CARGTKGSPLHF.

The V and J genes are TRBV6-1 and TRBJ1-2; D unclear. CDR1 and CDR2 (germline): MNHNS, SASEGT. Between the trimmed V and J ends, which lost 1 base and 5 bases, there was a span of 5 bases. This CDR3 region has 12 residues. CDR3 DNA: TGTGCCAGCAGTGAAGGGACTTATGGCTACACCTTC. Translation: CASSEGTYGYTF.